The 10 T cell receptor beta chains below were found in one sample sequenced in a study of identifying expanded T cells in peripheral blood. TCRdb's copy holds only in-frame clones and misses some; the assay was immunoSEQ multiplex PCR. The sample lists over 100,000 clones; 88% were seen once. Sequences were obtained from blood. Every receptor here comes from a person between 18 and 75 years old in good health.

This clone was detected only once. The rearrangement uses TRBV18 and TRBJ2-1; 9 bases line up with TRBD2. In germline, CDR1 is KGHSH, CDR2 LQKENI. The length of the CDR3 is 13 residues. Trimming took 3 bases from V and 8 from J; bases not matched to a gene: 2. Here the CDR3 DNA reads TGTGCCAGCTCACCTAGCGGGAGCGATGAGCAGTTCTTC. The encoded protein is CASSPSGSDEQFF.

This clone was picked up one time. The rearrangement uses TRBV4-2 and TRBJ2-7, with 10 positions matching TRBD1. The V and J ends lost 2 bases and 9 bases, in that order; junction bases with no gene match: 16. This CDR3 contains 17 residues. Germline assignment: CDR1 LGHNA and CDR2 YNFKEQ. The CDR3, as DNA: TGTGCCAGCAGCCAATGGGAACCGGGACAGGGGCCAAGAGGGCAGTACTTC. Amino acids: CASSQWEPGQGPRGQYF.

The CDR3 is CASSPQGSSEQFF. The CDR3 nucleotides are TGTGCCAGCTCACCGCAGGGGAGCAGTGAGCAGTTCTTC. This chain links TRBV18 with TRBJ2-1, with a weak D call TRBD1 (6 bases). Trimming removed 3 bases from V and 9 bases from J, with 12 bases in between. The germline V gene encodes CDR1 KGHSH and CDR2 LQKENI. The CDR3 runs to 13 residues.

The V and J genes are TRBV9 and TRBJ2-3; TRBD2 matches at 12 bases. The junction had 1 base not matched to a gene; V was cut back by 4 bases and J by 1 base. CDR3 length: 15 residues. Germline loops: CDR1 SGDLS, CDR2 YYNGEE. The CDR3: CASSSSGGGTDTQYF. The CDR3 DNA sequence: TGTGCCAGCAGCTCTAGCGGGGGGGGCACAGATACGCAGTATTTT.

The chain uses TRBV29-1 and TRBJ1-1, with TRBD1 identical over 9 bases. With V trimmed by 4 bases and J by 1 base, 7 bases remained unmatched. CDR1 SQVTM and CDR2 ANQGSEA come from the germline V gene. The CDR3 consists of 15 residues. The CDR3 DNA is TGCAGCGTTGTGTGGGTGGGACAGGGGAACACTGAAGCTTTCTTT. The encoded protein is CSVVWVGQGNTEAFF.

The CDR3 sequence is CASSLGGGQGNTEAFF. CDR3 DNA sequence: TGTGCCAGCAGCTTAGGAGGGGGACAGGGGAACACTGAAGCTTTCTTT. The chain couples TRBV27 to TRBJ1-1; 9 nucleotides match TRBD1. This CDR3 is built from 16 residues. The germline CDR1 and CDR2 sequences are MNHEY and SMNVEV (reference sequence). The V gene end was trimmed by 6 bases and the J gene end by 1 base; junction bases not matched to a gene: 9.

This clone came up a few times. The chain couples TRBV7-3 to TRBJ1-1; D not resolved. CDR3 length: 13 residues. Germline V gene sequence: CDR1 SGHTA, CDR2 FQGTGA. V lost 8 bases, J lost 1 base, and 11 bases lay in between. CDR3 in DNA: TGTGCCAGCGGGCGCGGGTGGAACACTGAAGCTTTCTTT. Amino acids: CASGRGWNTEAFF.

The chain uses TRBV19 and TRBJ2-6; perhaps TRBD1 as D (5 bases). V was cut by 5 bases and J by 3 bases, with 8 bases left in between. The CDR3 is 14 residues long. CDR1 and CDR2 (germline): LNHDA, SQIVND (reference sequence). CDR3 in amino acids: CASSEGDGANVLTF. Written as DNA, the CDR3 is TGTGCCAGTAGTGAAGGGGATGGGGCCAACGTCCTGACTTTC.

J is TRBJ2-3 and V is TRBV5-6, with 9 bases matching TRBD1. Germline V lookup: CDR1 SGHDT, CDR2 YYEEEE. Trimming removed 5 bases from V and 0 bases from J; junction bases left unmatched: 10. This CDR3 spans 17 amino acids. The CDR3 loop is CASRPGQGFTSTDTQYF. As DNA, the CDR3 is TGTGCCAGCAGACCGGGACAGGGATTCACTAGCACAGATACGCAGTATTTT.

In its sample, this clone was seen a few times. The CDR3: CASSQGTNRISNEKLFF. CDR3 nucleotide sequence: TGCGCCAGCAGCCAAGGAACCAACAGGATTTCGAATGAAAAACTGTTTTTT. This sequence joins TRBV4-1 and TRBJ1-4, with D tentatively TRBD1 (5 bases). The V gene lost 1 base and the J gene lost 5 bases, with 17 bases spanning the gap. CDR3 size: 17 residues. Germline V gene data show CDR1 as MGHRA and CDR2 as YSYEKL.